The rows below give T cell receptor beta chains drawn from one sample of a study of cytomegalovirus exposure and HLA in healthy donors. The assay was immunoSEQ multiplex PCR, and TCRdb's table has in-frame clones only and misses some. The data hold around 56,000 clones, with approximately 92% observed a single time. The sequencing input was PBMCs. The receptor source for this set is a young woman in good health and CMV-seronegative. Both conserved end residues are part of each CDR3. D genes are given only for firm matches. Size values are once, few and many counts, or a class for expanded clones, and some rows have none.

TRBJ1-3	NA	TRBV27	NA	TGTGCCAGCAGTTTGGCCGGACTCGGAAACACCATATATTTT	CASSLAGLGNTIYF
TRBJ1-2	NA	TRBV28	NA	TGTGCCAGCAGTTTGCGTGCCGGACAGAGGCTTAACTATGGCTACACCTTC	CASSLRAGQRLNYGYTF
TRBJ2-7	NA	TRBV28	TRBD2	TGTGCCAGCAGGTTACGGGGACTAGCGGGGTCTTTTAACTCCTACGAGCAGTACTTC	CASRLRGLAGSFNSYEQYF
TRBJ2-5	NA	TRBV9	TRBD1	TGTGCCAGCAGCGACTGGGACAGAGGAAGGCAAGAGACCCAGTACTTC	CASSDWDRGRQETQYF
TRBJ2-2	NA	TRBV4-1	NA	TGCGCCAGCACCTTAAGCGGGTCCTACACCGGGGAGCTGTTTTTT	CASTLSGSYTGELFF
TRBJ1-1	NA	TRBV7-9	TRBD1	TGTGCCAGCAGCTTAGGACAGGGGGCTACTGAAGCTTTCTTT	CASSLGQGATEAFF
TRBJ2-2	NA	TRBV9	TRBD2	TGTGCCAGCAGCGCCACCGAACTAGCGGGGGGGGACACCGGGGAGCTGTTTTTT	CASSATELAGGDTGELFF
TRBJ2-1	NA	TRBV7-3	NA	TGTGCCAGCAGCGCCGCGGGCGGAGGGGCGGAGCAGTTCTTC	CASSAAGGGAEQFF
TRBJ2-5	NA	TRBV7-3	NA	TGTGCCAGCAGCTTAAATAGCATGGAGACCCAGTACTTC	CASSLNSMETQYF
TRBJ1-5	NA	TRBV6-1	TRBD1	TGTGCCAGCACGCAGGGGGCCAATCAGCCCCAGCATTTT	CASTQGANQPQHF
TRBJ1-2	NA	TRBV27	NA	TGTGCCAGCAGTTTATCCCCGGGATTCTATGGCTACACCTTC	CASSLSPGFYGYTF
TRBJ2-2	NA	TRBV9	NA	TGTGCCAGCAGCCTAACCCGGGGGACCGGGGAGCTGTTTTTT	CASSLTRGTGELFF
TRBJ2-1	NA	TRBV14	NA	TGTGCCAGCAGCCAAATGCAGGGTTCCTACAATGAGCAGTTCTTC	CASSQMQGSYNEQFF
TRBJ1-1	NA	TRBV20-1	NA	TGCAGTGCTAGTGCGGGGCAAGCTTTCTTT	CSASAGQAFF
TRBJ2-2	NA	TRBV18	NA	TGTGCCAGCTCACCTCAGGTCTTCGGGGAGCTGTTTTTT	CASSPQVFGELFF
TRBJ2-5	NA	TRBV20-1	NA	TGCAGTGCCTCTAGTCGGGAGACCCAGTACTTC	CSASSRETQYF
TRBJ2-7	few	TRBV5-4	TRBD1	TGTGCCAGCAGCTGGGACAGGGAGTACGAGCAGTACTTC	CASSWDREYEQYF
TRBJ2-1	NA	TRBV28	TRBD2	TGTGCCAGCACCGGGCTAGCGGGAGGCCCCCGCTCCTACAATGAGCAGTTCTTC	CASTGLAGGPRSYNEQFF
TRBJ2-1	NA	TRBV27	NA	TGTGCCAGCGGACTGTACAATGAGCAGTTCTTC	CASGLYNEQFF
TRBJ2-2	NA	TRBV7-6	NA	TGTGCCAGCAGCTTAACCCGGGAGACGAACACCGGGGAGCTGTTTTTT	CASSLTRETNTGELFF
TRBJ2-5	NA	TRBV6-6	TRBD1	TGTGCCAGCAGTTACTCGGACAGGGGTGAGGAGACCCAGTACTTC	CASSYSDRGEETQYF
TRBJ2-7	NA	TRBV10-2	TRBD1	TGCGCCAGCAGACGCGGGACAGGGGGCCCCTACGAGCAGTACTTC	CASRRGTGGPYEQYF
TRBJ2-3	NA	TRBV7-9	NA	TGTGCCAGCGTAAAACGGGGAGACCCTAGCACAGATACGCAGTATTTT	CASVKRGDPSTDTQYF
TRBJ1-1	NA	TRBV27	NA	TGTGCCAGCAGTCCCTACAGGACAATGAACACTGAAGCTTTCTTT	CASSPYRTMNTEAFF
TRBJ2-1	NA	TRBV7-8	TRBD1	TGTGCCAGCAGCTTAGCGAGGGCAGGGGGCAATGAGCAGTTCTTC	CASSLARAGGNEQFF
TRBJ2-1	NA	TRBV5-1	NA	TGCGCCAGCAGCTCGACAGGAGACTCCTACAATGAGCAGTTCTTC	CASSSTGDSYNEQFF
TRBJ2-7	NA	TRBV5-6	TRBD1	TGTGCCAGCAGCGGAACCGGGACAGGGGGCTCGAGGTGGTACGAGCAGTACTTC	CASSGTGTGGSRWYEQYF
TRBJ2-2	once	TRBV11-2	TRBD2	TGTGCCAGCAGACCCGGGGGGTGGGAGAAGAACACCGGGGAGCTGTTTTTT	CASRPGGWEKNTGELFF
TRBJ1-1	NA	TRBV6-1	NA	TGTGCCAGCAGTTCCGACTCTGCCCCAGCTTTCTTT	CASSSDSAPAFF
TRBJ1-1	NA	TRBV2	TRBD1	TGTGCCAGCAGTCTTAGGACAGGGCGGGAGGGCACTGAAGCTTTCTTT	CASSLRTGREGTEAFF
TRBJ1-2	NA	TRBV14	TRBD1	TGTGCCAGCAGCCAAGCAGGGGGGTATGGCTACACCTTC	CASSQAGGYGYTF
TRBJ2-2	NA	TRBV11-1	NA	TGTGCCAGCAGCCAAGGACCCAGCGGCGGGGAGCTGTTTTTT	CASSQGPSGGELFF
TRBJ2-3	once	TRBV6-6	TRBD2	TGTGCCAGCAGTTCGACTAGCGGGGTAACAGATACGCAGTATTTT	CASSSTSGVTDTQYF
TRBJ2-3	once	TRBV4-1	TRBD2	TGCGCCAGCAGCCCCCTACTAAGAACTAGCGGGAGCACAGATACGCAGTATTTT	CASSPLLRTSGSTDTQYF
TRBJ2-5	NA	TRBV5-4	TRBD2	TGTGCCAGCAGCTTGGTGCCCCGGGGGGGGGCTGAGACCCAGTACTTC	CASSLVPRGGAETQYF
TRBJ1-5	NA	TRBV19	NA	TGTGCCAGTAGTTCGGGTCCCGGTCAGCCCCAGCATTTT	CASSSGPGQPQHF
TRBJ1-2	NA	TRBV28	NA	TGTGCCAGCAGTCCCGGCAGTAGGGACTATGGCTACATCTTC	CASSPGSRDYGYIF
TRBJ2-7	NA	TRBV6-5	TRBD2	TGTGCCAGCACAACTAGCGGGGAATACGAGCAGTACTTC	CASTTSGEYEQYF
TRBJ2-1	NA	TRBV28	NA	TGTGCCAGCAGGTTGAGGGATGAGCAGTTCTTC	CASRLRDEQFF
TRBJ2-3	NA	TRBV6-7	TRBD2	TGTGCCAGCAGTTCCCCACTAGCGGGGGACATCACAGATACGCAGTATTTT	CASSSPLAGDITDTQYF
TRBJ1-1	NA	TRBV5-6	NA	TGTGCCAGCAGCTTCGTTGGGGCGGGAAACACTGAAGCTTTCTTT	CASSFVGAGNTEAFF
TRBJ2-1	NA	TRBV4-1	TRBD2	TGCGCCAGCAGCCCGACTAGCGGGGATTACAATGAGCAGTTCTTC	CASSPTSGDYNEQFF
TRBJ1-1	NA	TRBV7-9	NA	TGTGCCAGCGGGACTCTGAACACTGAAGCTTTCTTT	CASGTLNTEAFF
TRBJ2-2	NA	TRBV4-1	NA	TGCGCCAGCAGCCAAGATAAACTACTTAACACCGGGGAGCTGTTTTTT	CASSQDKLLNTGELFF
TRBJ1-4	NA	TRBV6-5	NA	TGTGCCAGCACGACAGGAGGGGGGGTGGATGAAAAACTGTTTTTT	CASTTGGGVDEKLFF
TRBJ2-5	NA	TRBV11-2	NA	TGTGCCAGCAGCTTAGGAGTAGAGGCCCAGTACTTC	CASSLGVEAQYF
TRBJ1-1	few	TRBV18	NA	TGTGCCAGCTCGAGGGTGGATAGCACTGAAGCTTTCTTT	CASSRVDSTEAFF
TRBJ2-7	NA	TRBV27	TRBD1	TGTGCCAGCAGTTCCCACGGACAGGGTAGGCACGAGCAGTACTTC	CASSSHGQGRHEQYF
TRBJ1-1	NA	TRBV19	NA	TGTGCCAGTAGTATCTTGGGGGGGAACACTGAAGCTTTCTTT	CASSILGGNTEAFF
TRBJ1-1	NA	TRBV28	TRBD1	TGTGCCAGCAGTTTATTTCCGTCCAGGGGGCGCGCTGGCACTGAAGCTTTCTTT	CASSLFPSRGRAGTEAFF
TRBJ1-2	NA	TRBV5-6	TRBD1	TGTGCCAGCAACCCTCCGGGACAGGGGGGCTATGGCTACACCTTC	CASNPPGQGGYGYTF
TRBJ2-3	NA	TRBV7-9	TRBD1	TGTGCCAGCAGCGTCGGGACAGTTAGCACAGATACGCAGTATTTT	CASSVGTVSTDTQYF
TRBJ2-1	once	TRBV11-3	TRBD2	TGTGCCAGCTCAACAGGCGGGAGTGGCTCCTACAATGAGCAGTTCTTC	CASSTGGSGSYNEQFF
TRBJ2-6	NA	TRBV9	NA	TGTGCCAGCAGCGTTCGAGGTTCTGGGGCCAACGTCCTGACTTTC	CASSVRGSGANVLTF
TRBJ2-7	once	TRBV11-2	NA	TGTGCCAGCAGCTTAGACAGGGGCTACGAGCAGTACTTC	CASSLDRGYEQYF
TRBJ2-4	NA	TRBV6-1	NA	TGTGCCAGCAGTGAGGCGGGGAGGATAGCCAAAAACATTCAGTACTTC	CASSEAGRIAKNIQYF
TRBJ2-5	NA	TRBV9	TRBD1	TGTGCCAGCAGCCCCATGACAGGGAGAAAAGAGACCCAGTACTTC	CASSPMTGRKETQYF
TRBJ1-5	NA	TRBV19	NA	TGTGCCAGTAGTATCAGAACACCCGAGGGGCCCCAGCATTTT	CASSIRTPEGPQHF
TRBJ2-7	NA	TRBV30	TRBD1	TGTGCCTGGGACCTCAGGGGGCCCTTCGCCCCAACCAAAACCTACGAGCAGTACTTC	CAWDLRGPFAPTKTYEQYF
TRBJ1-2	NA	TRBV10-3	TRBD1	TGTGCCATCAGTGACCGGGACAGGGGGAACTATGGCTACACCTTC	CAISDRDRGNYGYTF